This T cell receptor beta chain was captured in a study of cytomegalovirus exposure and HLA in healthy donors. A remark on this clone: The antigen is unknown.

The CDR3 totals 16 residues. CDR1 is SGHTA and CDR2 is FQGNSA in the germline V gene. The V and J ends lost 2 bases and 2 bases, in that order; junction bases with no gene match: 7. Study-wide findings and caveats: Presence/absence analyses supposed approximately even sequencing depth among donors.

The study ran its PCR with 60 Vbeta and 13 Jbeta primers. The protocol was immunoSEQ multiplex PCR, while the TCRdb copy is restricted to in-frame clones and leaves out a portion. In the table there are 200,000 to 250,000 clones, 60% to 80% of which are singletons. The sample taken for sequencing was PBMCs. The sequence derives from a woman between 25 and 40 years old in good health and CMV-seronegative. The gene calls are TRBV7-2 and TRBJ2-5, with 8 nucleotides matching TRBD1. The CDR3 nucleotides read TGTGCCAGCAGCTTAAGCGGACAGGGCCGGCAAGAGACCCAGTACTTC. Translated, it gives CASSLSGQGRQETQYF.